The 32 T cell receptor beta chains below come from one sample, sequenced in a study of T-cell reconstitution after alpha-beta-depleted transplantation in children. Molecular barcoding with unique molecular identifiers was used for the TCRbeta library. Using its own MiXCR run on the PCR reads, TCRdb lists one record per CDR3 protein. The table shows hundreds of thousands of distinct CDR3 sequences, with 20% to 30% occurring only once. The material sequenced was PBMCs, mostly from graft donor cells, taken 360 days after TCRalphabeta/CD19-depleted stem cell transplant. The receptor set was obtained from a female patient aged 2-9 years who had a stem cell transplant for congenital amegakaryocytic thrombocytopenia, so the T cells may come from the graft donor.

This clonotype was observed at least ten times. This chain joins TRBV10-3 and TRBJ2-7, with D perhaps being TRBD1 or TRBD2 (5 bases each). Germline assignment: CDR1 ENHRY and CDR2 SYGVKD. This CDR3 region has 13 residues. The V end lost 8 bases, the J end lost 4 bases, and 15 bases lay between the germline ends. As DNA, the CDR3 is TGTGCCATCCGAGCTGGGACCTTATACGAGCAGTACTTC. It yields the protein CAIRAGTLYEQYF.

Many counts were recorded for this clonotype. The CDR3 sequence: CASTTEVRPTDTQYF. CDR3 DNA: TGCGCCAGCACTACCGAAGTGCGGCCCACAGATACGCAGTATTTT. V and J are TRBV4-1 and TRBJ2-3, with no clear D. V was pared by 7 bases and J by 2 bases, with 16 bases between. Germline CDR1 reads MGHRA; CDR2 reads YSYEKL. CDR3 length: 15 amino acids.

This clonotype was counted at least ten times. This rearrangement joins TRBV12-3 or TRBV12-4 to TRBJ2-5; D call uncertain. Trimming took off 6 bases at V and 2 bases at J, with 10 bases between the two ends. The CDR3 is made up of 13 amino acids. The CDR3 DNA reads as TGTGCCAGCAGGAGCTGGCAACAAGAGACCCAGTACTTC. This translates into CASRSWQQETQYF.

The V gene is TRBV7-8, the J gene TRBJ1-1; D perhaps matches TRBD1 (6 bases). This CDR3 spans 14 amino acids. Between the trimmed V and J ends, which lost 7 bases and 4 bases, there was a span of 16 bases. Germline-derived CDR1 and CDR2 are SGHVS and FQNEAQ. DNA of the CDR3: TGTGCCAGCACCCAGACGACAGGAGGCACTGAAGCTTTCTTT. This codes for CASTQTTGGTEAFF.

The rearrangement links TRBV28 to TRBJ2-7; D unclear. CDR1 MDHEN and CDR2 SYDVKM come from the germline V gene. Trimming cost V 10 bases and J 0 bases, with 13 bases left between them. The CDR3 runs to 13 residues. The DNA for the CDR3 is TGTGCCACCAACCTGCAGGCCTCCTACGAGCAGTACTTC. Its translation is CATNLQASYEQYF.

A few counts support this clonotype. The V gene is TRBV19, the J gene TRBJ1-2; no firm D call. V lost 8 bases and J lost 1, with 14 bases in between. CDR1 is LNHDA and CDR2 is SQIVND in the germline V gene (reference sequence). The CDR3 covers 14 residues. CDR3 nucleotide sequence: TGTGCCAGTCGATTGGAAAGTGGTAACTATGGCTACACCTTC. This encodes CASRLESGNYGYTF. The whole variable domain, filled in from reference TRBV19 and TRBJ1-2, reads DGGITQSPKYLFRKEGQNVTLSCEQNLNHDAMYWYRQDPGQGLRLIYYSQIVNDFQKGDIAEGYSVSREKKESFPLTVTSAQKNPTAFYLCASRLESGNYGYTFGSGTRLTVV.

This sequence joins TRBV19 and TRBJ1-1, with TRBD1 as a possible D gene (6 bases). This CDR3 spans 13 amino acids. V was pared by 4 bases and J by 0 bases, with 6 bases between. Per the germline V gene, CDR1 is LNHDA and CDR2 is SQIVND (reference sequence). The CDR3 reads CASSTGVNTEAFF. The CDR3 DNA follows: TGTGCCAGTAGTACAGGGGTGAACACTGAAGCTTTCTTT.

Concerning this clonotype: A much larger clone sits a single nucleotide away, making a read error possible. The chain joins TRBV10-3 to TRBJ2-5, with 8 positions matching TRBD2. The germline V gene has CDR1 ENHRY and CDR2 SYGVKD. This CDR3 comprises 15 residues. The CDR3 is CAIRKSGSEVETKYF. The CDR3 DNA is TGTGCCATCAGAAAGAGCGGGAGTGAGGTAGAGACCAAGTACTTC.

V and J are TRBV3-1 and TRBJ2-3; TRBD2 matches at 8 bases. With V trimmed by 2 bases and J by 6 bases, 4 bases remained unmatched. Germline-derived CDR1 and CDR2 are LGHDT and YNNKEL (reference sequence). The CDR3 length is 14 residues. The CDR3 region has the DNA TGTGCCAGCAGCCAAAATAGCGGGGCCGATACGCAGTATTTT. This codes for CASSQNSGADTQYF.

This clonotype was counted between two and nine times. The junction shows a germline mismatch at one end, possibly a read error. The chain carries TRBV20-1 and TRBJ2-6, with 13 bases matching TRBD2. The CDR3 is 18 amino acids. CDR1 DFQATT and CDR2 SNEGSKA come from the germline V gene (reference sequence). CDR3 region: CSARDGLAGEAGANALTF. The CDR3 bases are TGCAGTGCTAGGGACGGACTAGCGGGAGAAGCTGGGGCCAACGCCCTGACTTTC.

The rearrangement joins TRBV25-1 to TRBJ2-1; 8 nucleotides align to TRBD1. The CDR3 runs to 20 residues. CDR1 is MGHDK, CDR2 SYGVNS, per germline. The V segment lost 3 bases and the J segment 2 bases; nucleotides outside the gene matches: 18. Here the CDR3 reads CASSDRARDRSPTAYNEQFF. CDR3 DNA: TGTGCCAGCAGTGATCGTGCCCGGGACAGGTCACCTACCGCCTACAATGAGCAGTTCTTC.

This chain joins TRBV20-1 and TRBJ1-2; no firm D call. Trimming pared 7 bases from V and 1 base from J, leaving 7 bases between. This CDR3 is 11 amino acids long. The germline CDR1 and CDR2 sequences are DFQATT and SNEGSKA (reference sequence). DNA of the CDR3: TGCAGTGGCAGGATTAACTATGGCTACACCTTC. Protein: CSGRINYGYTF.

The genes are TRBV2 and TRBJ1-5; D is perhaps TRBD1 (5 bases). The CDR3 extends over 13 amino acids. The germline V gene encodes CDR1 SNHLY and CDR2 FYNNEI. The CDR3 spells CASRGEVNQPQHF. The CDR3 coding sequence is TGTGCTAGCCGGGGGGAGGTGAATCAGCCCCAGCATTTT.

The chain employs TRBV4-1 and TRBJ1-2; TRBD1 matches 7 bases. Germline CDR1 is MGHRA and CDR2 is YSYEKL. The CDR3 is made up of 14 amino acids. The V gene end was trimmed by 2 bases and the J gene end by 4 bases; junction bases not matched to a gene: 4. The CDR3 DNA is TGCGCCAGCAGCCAAAGAGGGGGCTCCTATGGCTACACCTTC. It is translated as CASSQRGGSYGYTF.

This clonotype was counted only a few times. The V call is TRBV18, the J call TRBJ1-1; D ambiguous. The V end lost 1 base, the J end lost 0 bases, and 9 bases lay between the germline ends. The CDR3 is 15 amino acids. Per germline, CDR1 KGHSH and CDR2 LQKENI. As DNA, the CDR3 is TGTGCCAGCTCACCACTCTCGACGGTGAACACTGAAGCTTTCTTT. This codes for CASSPLSTVNTEAFF. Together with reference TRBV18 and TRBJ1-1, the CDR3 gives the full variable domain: NAGVMQNPRHLVRRRGQEARLRCSPMKGHSHVYWYRQLPEEGLKFMVYLQKENIIDESGMPKERFSAEFPKEGPSILRIQQVVRGDSAAYFCASSPLSTVNTEAFFGQGTRLTVV.

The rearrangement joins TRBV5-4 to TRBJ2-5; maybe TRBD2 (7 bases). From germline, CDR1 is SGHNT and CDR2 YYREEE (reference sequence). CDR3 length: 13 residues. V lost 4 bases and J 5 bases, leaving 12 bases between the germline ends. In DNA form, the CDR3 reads TGTGCCAGCAGCCCGGGGGGCATGGAGACCCAGTACTTC. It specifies CASSPGGMETQYF.

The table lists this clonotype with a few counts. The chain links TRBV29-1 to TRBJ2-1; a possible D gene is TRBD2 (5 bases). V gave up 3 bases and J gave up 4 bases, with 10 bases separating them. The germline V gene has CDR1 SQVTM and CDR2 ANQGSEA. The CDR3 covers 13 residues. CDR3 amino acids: CSVDPRGYNEQFF. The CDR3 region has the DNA TGCAGCGTTGATCCCCGAGGGTACAATGAGCAGTTCTTC.

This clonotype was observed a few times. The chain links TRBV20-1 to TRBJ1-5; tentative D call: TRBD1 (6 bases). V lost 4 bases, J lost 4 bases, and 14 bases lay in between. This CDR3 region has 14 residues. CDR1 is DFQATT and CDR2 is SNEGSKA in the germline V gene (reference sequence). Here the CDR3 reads CSAKGHPKNQPQHF. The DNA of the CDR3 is TGCAGTGCTAAGGGACATCCGAAGAATCAGCCCCAGCATTTT.

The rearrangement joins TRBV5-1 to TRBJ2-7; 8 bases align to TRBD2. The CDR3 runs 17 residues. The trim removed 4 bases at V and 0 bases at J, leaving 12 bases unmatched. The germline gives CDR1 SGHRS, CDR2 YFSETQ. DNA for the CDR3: TGCGCCAGCAGCACTTCGTTGCGGGGGGAATACTCCTACGAGCAGTACTTC. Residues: CASSTSLRGEYSYEQYF. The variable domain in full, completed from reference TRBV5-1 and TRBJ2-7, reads KAGVTQTPRYLIKTRGQQVTLSCSPISGHRSVSWYQQTPGQGLQFLFEYFSETQRNKGNFPGRFSGRQFSNSRSEMNVSTLELGDSALYLCASSTSLRGEYSYEQYFGPGTRLTVT.

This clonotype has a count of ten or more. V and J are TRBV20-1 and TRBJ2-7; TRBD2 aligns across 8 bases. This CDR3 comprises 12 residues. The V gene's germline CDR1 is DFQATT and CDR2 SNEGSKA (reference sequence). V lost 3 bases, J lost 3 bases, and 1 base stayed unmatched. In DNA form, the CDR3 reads TGCAGTGCTAGCGGGAGGGGCTACGAGCAGTACTTC. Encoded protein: CSASGRGYEQYF.

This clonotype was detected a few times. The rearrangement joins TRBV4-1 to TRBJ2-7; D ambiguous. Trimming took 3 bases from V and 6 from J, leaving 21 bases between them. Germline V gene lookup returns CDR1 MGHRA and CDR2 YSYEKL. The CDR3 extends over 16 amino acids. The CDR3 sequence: CASSQSPLNLRGEQYF. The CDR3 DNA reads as TGCGCCAGCAGCCAGTCACCCCTCAACCTCCGAGGCGAGCAGTACTTC.

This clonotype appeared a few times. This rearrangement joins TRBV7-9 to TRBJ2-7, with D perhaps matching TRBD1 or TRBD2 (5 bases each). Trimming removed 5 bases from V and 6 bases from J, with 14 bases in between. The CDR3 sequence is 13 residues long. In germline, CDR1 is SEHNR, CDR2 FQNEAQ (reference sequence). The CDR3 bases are TGTGCCAGCAGCCCCCAGGGACCCATCGAGCAGTACTTC. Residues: CASSPQGPIEQYF.

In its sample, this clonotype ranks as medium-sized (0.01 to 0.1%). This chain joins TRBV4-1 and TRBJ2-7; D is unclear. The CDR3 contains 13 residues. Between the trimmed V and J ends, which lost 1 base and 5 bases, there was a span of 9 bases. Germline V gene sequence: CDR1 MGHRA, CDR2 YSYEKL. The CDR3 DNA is TGCGCCAGCAGCCAAGGGACGAAGAACGAGCAGTACTTC. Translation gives CASSQGTKNEQYF.

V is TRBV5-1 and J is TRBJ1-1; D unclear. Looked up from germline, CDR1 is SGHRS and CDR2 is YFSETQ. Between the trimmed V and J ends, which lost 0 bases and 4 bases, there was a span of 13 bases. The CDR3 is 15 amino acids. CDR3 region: CASSLGSLWGTEAFF. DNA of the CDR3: TGCGCCAGCAGCTTGGGCAGCCTTTGGGGCACTGAAGCTTTCTTT.

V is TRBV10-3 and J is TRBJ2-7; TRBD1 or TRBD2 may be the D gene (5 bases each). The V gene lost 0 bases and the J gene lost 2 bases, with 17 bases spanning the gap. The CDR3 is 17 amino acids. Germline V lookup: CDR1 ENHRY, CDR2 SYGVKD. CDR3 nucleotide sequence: TGTGCCATCAGTGAGTCTGGGGGTTCTACTGTGACCTACGAGCAGTACTTC. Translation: CAISESGGSTVTYEQYF.

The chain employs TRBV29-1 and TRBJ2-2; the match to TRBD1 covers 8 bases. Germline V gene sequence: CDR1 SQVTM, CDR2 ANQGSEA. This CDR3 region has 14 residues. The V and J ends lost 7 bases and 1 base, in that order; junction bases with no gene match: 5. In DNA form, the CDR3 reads TGCAGCGCCAAACAGGGGGGGAACACCGGGGAGCTGTTTTTT. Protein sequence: CSAKQGGNTGELFF.

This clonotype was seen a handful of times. The DNA of the CDR3 is TGCAGTGCTAGTAGTTCCAAGACCCAGTACTTC. Translated, it gives CSASSSKTQYF. The chain couples TRBV20-1 to TRBJ2-5; no definite D call. Germline CDR1 DFQATT, CDR2 SNEGSKA (reference sequence). Trimming cost V 3 bases and J 6 bases, with 8 bases left between them. CDR3 length equals 11 residues.

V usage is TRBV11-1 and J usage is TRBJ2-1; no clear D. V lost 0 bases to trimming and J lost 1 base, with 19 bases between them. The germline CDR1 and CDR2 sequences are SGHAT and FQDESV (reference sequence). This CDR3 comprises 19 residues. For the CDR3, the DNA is TGTGCCAGCAGCTTAGCAGTTACCTCCCCCGGAGTGTCCTACAATGAGCAGTTCTTC. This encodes CASSLAVTSPGVSYNEQFF.

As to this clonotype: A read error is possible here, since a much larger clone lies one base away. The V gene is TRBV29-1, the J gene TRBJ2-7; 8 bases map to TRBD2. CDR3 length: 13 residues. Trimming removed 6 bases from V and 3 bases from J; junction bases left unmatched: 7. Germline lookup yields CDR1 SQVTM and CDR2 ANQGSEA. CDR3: CSVLAGGCYEQYF. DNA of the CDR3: TGCAGCGTGCTAGCGGGCGGATGCTACGAGCAGTACTTC.

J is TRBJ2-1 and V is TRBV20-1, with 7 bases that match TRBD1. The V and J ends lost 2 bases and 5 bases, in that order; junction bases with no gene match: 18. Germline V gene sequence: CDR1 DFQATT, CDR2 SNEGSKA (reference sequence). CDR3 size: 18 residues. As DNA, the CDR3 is TGCAGTGCTAGACCAACAGGGGTCCTGGGCTGGGAGAACAATGAGCAGTTCTTC. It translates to CSARPTGVLGWENNEQFF.

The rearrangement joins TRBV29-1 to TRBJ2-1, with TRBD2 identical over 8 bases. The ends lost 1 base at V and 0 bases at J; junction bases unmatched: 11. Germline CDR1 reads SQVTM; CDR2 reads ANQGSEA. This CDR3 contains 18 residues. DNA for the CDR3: TGCAGCGTTGAAGGGGGGGGATCCGGGGGGGGCTCCTACAATGAGCAGTTCTTC. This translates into CSVEGGGSGGGSYNEQFF.

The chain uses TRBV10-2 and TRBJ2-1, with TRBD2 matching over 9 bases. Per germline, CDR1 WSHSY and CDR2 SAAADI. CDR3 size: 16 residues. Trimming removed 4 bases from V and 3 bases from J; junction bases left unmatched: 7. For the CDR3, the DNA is TGCGCCAGCAGTGTCGGGCTAGCGGGGTACTACAATGAGCAGTTCTTC. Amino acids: CASSVGLAGYYNEQFF.